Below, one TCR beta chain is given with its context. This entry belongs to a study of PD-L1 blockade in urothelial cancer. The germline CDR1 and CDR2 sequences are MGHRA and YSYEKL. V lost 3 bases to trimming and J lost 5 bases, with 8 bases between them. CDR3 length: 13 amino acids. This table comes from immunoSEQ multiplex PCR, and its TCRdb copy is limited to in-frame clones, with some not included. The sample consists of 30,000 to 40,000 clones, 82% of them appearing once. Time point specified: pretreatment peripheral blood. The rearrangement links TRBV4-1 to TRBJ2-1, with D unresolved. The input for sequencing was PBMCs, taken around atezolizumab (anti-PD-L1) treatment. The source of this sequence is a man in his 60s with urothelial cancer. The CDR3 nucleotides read TGCGCCAGCAGCCAGCTATCCGACAATGAGCAGTTCTTC. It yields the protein CASSQLSDNEQFF.